This TCR beta chain derives from a study of cytomegalovirus exposure and HLA in healthy donors. Study-level points and caveats: Some TCR beta chains (around 180 of them) were listed as cytomegalovirus-associated.

The germline CDR1 and CDR2 sequences are LNHDA and SQIVND (reference sequence). This CDR3 comprises 14 residues. V was trimmed by 2 bases and J by 0 bases, leaving 5 bases between them. Regarding this clone: The target antigen is unknown. The sample contains more than one DNA sequence encoding this CDR3.

Assay used: immunoSEQ multiplex PCR; TCRdb lists only in-frame clones, some missing. This table holds 200,000 or so clones, more than 75% found once. Material: PBMCs. This TCR derives from a man younger than 30 in good health and CMV-seropositive. The chain uses TRBV19 and TRBJ2-1; TRBD1 might be the D (5 bases). The CDR3 DNA reads TGTGCCAGTAGTATACAGGGCTCCTACAATGAGCAGTTCTTC. Its translation: CASSIQGSYNEQFF.